The 13 T cell receptor beta chains below were found in one sample sequenced in a study of CD8 T cells in ankylosing spondylitis. A single record per CDR3 protein comes from TCRdb applying MiXCR to the 5' RACE reads. The data contain about 130,000 distinct CDR3 sequences, around 7% of them singletons. Source material: blood, either unsorted or a sorted T cell fraction (not recorded which). Source of these receptors: a male donor with ankylosing spondylitis or in good health (not recorded which).

This clonotype has a count of ten or more. CDR3 DNA: TGTGCCAGCAGCTTCGGCGGCCGACCCGGGGAGCTGTTTTTT. This gives the protein CASSFGGRPGELFF. The chain combines TRBV7-7 with TRBJ2-2, with D unclear. In germline, CDR1 is SSHAT, CDR2 FNYEAQ (reference sequence). V shed 3 bases and J shed 6 bases, with 11 bases lying between them. This CDR3 has 14 residues.

This clonotype was seen ten or more times. The V call is TRBV7-3, the J call TRBJ2-1; 9 nucleotides line up with TRBD1. Germline V gene sequence: CDR1 SGHTA, CDR2 FQGTGA. The CDR3 length is 16 residues. V was clipped by 1 base and J by 4 bases; unmatched bases: 5. The CDR3 coding sequence is TGTGCCAGCAGCTTAAGAGCCGGGACAGGGTACAATGAGCAGTTCTTC. As protein: CASSLRAGTGYNEQFF.

This clonotype occurred many times. The V and J genes are TRBV15 and TRBJ2-1, with 10 bases identical to TRBD2. This CDR3 contains 15 residues. The V and J ends lost 4 bases and 7 bases, in that order; junction bases with no gene match: 7. Germline V gene sequence: CDR1 LNHNV, CDR2 YYDKDF (reference sequence). The CDR3 sequence: CATSTSGSSWNEQFF. The CDR3 DNA is TGTGCCACCAGCACTAGCGGGAGTTCTTGGAATGAGCAGTTCTTC.

This clonotype was detected ten times or more. The rearrangement joins TRBV29-1 to TRBJ1-5; 7 bases match TRBD1. V shed 4 bases and J 9 bases; nucleotides not matched to a gene: 12. The CDR3 is 14 amino acids. The germline V gene encodes CDR1 SQVTM and CDR2 ANQGSEA. CDR3: CSVVLDRPQAPQHF. In nucleotides, the CDR3 is TGCAGCGTTGTACTGGACAGGCCCCAAGCGCCCCAGCATTTT.

This clonotype has a count of ten or more. The chain uses TRBV29-1 and TRBJ1-1, with 10 bases lining up with TRBD1. J was trimmed by 11 bases and V by 7 bases; bases with no gene match: 10. This CDR3 has 12 amino acids. The germline CDR1 and CDR2 sequences are SQVTM and ANQGSEA. The CDR3 is CSASWTGGRAFF. The CDR3 nucleotides read TGCAGCGCCAGCTGGACAGGGGGAAGGGCTTTCTTT.

This clonotype showed up many times. The V and J genes are TRBV24-1 and TRBJ2-1, with 10 nucleotides matching TRBD2. Germline-derived CDR1 and CDR2 are KGHDR and SFDVKD. Trimming took 4 bases from V and 6 from J; bases not matched to a gene: 5. The CDR3 length is 15 residues. CDR3 nucleotides: TGTGCCACCAGTGAAAGCGGGAGGGCCGGCAATGAGCAGTTCTTC. Its translation is CATSESGRAGNEQFF.

This clonotype was detected many times. The chain carries TRBV7-6 and TRBJ2-6; D gene ambiguous. This CDR3 region has 17 residues. CDR1 is SGHVS and CDR2 is FNYEAQ in the germline V gene. V dropped 0 bases and J dropped 4 bases, with 13 bases sitting between them. CDR3 in amino acids: CASSLALTARGANVLTF. As DNA, the CDR3 is TGTGCCAGCAGCTTAGCGTTAACAGCTCGGGGGGCCAACGTCCTGACTTTC. The entire variable domain, with the rest obtained from reference TRBV7-6 and TRBJ2-6, is as follows: GAGVSQSPRYKVTKRGQDVALRCDPISGHVSLYWYRQALGQGPEFLTYFNYEAQQDKSGLPNDRFSAERPEGSISTLTIQRTEQRDSAMYRCASSLALTARGANVLTFGAGSRLTVL.

This clonotype was picked up many times. The chain uses TRBV5-1 and TRBJ2-1; D is possibly TRBD2 (6 bases). The V end lost 1 base, the J end lost 5 bases, and 10 bases lay between the germline ends. The CDR3 has 14 residues. Germline values: CDR1 SGHRS, CDR2 YFSETQ. The CDR3 nucleotides read TGCGCCAGCAGCTTGAATCCGGGGGACAATGAGCAGTTCTTC. This encodes CASSLNPGDNEQFF.

This clonotype showed up many times. The J gene is TRBJ2-3, the V gene TRBV7-2; 7 bases fit TRBD2. From germline, CDR1 is SGHTA and CDR2 FQGNSA. The CDR3 is 14 amino acids. Trimming at V came to 3 bases and at J to 4 bases, leaving 4 bases not matched to a gene. DNA for the CDR3: TGTGCCAGCAGCTTGAGCGGGGCGGCAGATACGCAGTATTTT. Its translation is CASSLSGAADTQYF.

There are many counts of this clonotype. The gene calls are TRBV12-3 or TRBV12-4 and TRBJ1-1; a weak D match, TRBD1 (5 bases). V was cut by 2 bases and J by 3 bases, with 7 bases left in between. The CDR3 is 13 amino acids. The CDR3 bases are TGTGCCAGCAGTTTACCGGGGGACACTGAAGCTTTCTTT. This translates into CASSLPGDTEAFF.

This clonotype has a count of ten or more. This chain connects TRBV5-6 to TRBJ1-2; D not certain. CDR1 and CDR2 from the germline V gene are SGHDT and YYEEEE. This CDR3 is 13 amino acids long. V lost 2 bases and J 1 base, leaving 6 bases between the germline ends. Written as DNA, the CDR3 is TGTGCCAGCAGCTTATGGGGTAACTATGGCTACACCTTC. Translated, it gives CASSLWGNYGYTF.

This clonotype was counted ten times or more. This sequence joins TRBV5-1 and TRBJ1-1; tentative D call: TRBD1 (5 bases). Germline CDR1 reads SGHRS; CDR2 reads YFSETQ. The CDR3 sequence is 14 residues long. Trimming stripped 0 bases from V and 5 bases from J, with 11 bases between. CDR3 loop: CASSLAGWSTEAFF. CDR3 nucleotides: TGCGCCAGCAGCTTGGCAGGGTGGAGTACTGAAGCTTTCTTT.

In its sample, this clonotype was seen many times. The J gene is TRBJ1-5, the V gene TRBV7-9; maybe TRBD1 (6 bases). The CDR3 covers 17 residues. V gave up 4 bases and J gave up 2 bases, with 18 bases separating them. CDR1 and CDR2 from the germline V gene are SEHNR and FQNEAQ (reference sequence). CDR3 region: CASSWRRGESGNQPQHF. The DNA of the CDR3 is TGTGCCAGCAGCTGGCGAAGGGGGGAGTCAGGCAATCAGCCCCAGCATTTT. The full variable domain, with the rest looked up from reference TRBV7-9 and TRBJ1-5, is DTGVSQNPRHKITKRGQNVTFRCDPISEHNRLYWYRQTLGQGPEFLTYFQNEAQLEKSRLLSDRFSAERPKGSFSTLEIQRTEQGDSAMYLCASSWRRGESGNQPQHFGDGTRLSIL.